Below are 9 T cell receptor beta chains sequenced from a single sample in a study of cytomegalovirus exposure and HLA in healthy donors. Primers included in the PCR were 60 Vbeta and 13 Jbeta primers. Profiling relied on immunoSEQ multiplex PCR, and the TCRdb table lists in-frame clones only, not all of them. Among about 190,000 clones, over 70% were seen once, and the ten largest hold roughly 2.8%. Sample: PBMCs. These receptor sequences come from a woman in her twenties or thirties in good health and CMV-seropositive.

V usage is TRBV7-7 and J usage is TRBJ2-2; TRBD2 agrees at 7 bases. V shed 3 bases and J 5 bases; nucleotides not matched to a gene: 6. CDR3 size: 15 residues. Per the germline V gene, CDR1 is SSHAT and CDR2 is FNYEAQ (reference sequence). CDR3 residues: CASSLGREGTGELFF. CDR3 bases: TGTGCCAGCAGCTTGGGCAGGGAGGGGACCGGGGAGCTGTTTTTT.

The V call is TRBV28, the J call TRBJ1-2; 10 positions agree with TRBD1. There are 16 residues in the CDR3. V was clipped by 5 bases and J by 8 bases; unmatched bases: 14. CDR1 and CDR2 from the germline V gene are MDHEN and SYDVKM. CDR3 loop: CASSATRTGGLKGYTF. In nucleotides, the CDR3 is TGTGCCAGCAGTGCGACACGGACAGGGGGGCTAAAGGGCTACACCTTC.

J is TRBJ2-5 and V is TRBV18; 12 positions match TRBD2. Germline trimming cut 1 base from V and 2 bases from J; bases unmatched to any gene: 5. The CDR3 consists of 17 residues. Germline values: CDR1 KGHSH, CDR2 LQKENI. The CDR3 nucleotides read TGTGCCAGCTCACCACTTCGGACTAGCGGGATACAAGAGACCCAGTACTTC. Amino acids: CASSPLRTSGIQETQYF.

This clone was seen more than once but under ten times. The chain recombines TRBV10-3 with TRBJ2-3; a possible D gene is TRBD1 (6 bases). Germline CDR1 reads ENHRY; CDR2 reads SYGVKD. The CDR3 contains 15 residues. V was pared by 0 bases and J by 0 bases, with 7 bases between. Here the CDR3 DNA reads TGTGCCATCAGTGAGTCCGGGACAAGCACAGATACGCAGTATTTT. Translating gives CAISESGTSTDTQYF.

CDR3 sequence: CAISTPGLAGEEQFF. The CDR3 bases are TGTGCCATCAGCACACCAGGACTAGCGGGAGAAGAGCAGTTCTTC. The chain couples TRBV10-3 to TRBJ2-1; 13 positions match TRBD2. The ends lost 6 bases at V and 10 bases at J; junction bases unmatched: 9. This CDR3 comprises 15 residues. Per the germline V gene, CDR1 is ENHRY and CDR2 is SYGVKD.

The chain employs TRBV29-1 and TRBJ2-2, with 12 bases that match TRBD2. The V gene's germline CDR1 is SQVTM and CDR2 ANQGSEA. The CDR3 loop spans 17 amino acids. V trimming: 4 bases; J trimming: 6 bases; junction bases outside the gene matches: 12. The CDR3 DNA is TGCAGCGTTGGGACTAGCGGGATGGCTGGCCTCCCCGGGGAGCTGTTTTTT. This translates into CSVGTSGMAGLPGELFF.

This clone was picked up a small number of times. The chain recombines TRBV7-2 with TRBJ2-1; D gene uncertain. The ends were cut back, 5 bases at V and 8 bases at J, with 16 bases in the middle. This CDR3 has 14 residues. Germline CDR1 reads SGHTA; CDR2 reads FQGNSA. CDR3 residues: CASSNSLRSDEQFF. DNA of the CDR3: TGTGCCAGCAGCAATAGCTTGAGAAGCGATGAGCAGTTCTTC.

The V gene is TRBV25-1, the J gene TRBJ2-7, with unresolved D. Germline CDR1 MGHDK, CDR2 SYGVNS. This CDR3 has 15 amino acids. Trimming pared 2 bases from V and 0 bases from J, leaving 11 bases between. The CDR3 DNA sequence: TGTGCCAGCAGTGAAAAAGTCACCAGCTCCTACGAGCAGTACTTC. Translating gives CASSEKVTSSYEQYF.

The chain carries TRBV5-4 and TRBJ2-5; the D gene is possibly TRBD2 (6 bases). With the DNA end fitting TRBJ2-7 better, the J assignment may be wrong. CDR3 size: 13 residues. CDR1 SGHNT and CDR2 YYREEE come from the germline V gene (reference sequence). CDR3 protein: CASRVGSSYEQYF. DNA for the CDR3: TGTGCCAGCAGAGTCGGGAGCTCCTACGAGCAGTACTTC.